The 9 T cell receptor beta chains reported below all come from one sample, sequenced in a study of blood T cells in healthy people across ages. The second PCR ran roughly 6 to 11 cycles with a sample-barcoded 5' primer and J-beta primers. Each CDR3 protein is one row after TCRdb ran MiXCR on the 5' RACE reads. Found here are 1,500,000 or so distinct CDR3 sequences, approximately 59% of them singletons; the top ten hold roughly 7%. The specimen sequenced was blood. The receptors stem from a man aged 18 to 29 in good health.

As for this clonotype: One end of the junction varies from germline; a read error may be responsible. The genes are TRBV27 and TRBJ2-2, with a possible D match to TRBD1 (6 bases). Per the germline V gene, CDR1 is MNHEY and CDR2 is SMNVEV (reference sequence). This CDR3 spans 15 amino acids. The chain's CDR3 is CASSLGTTNIGELFF. The CDR3 bases are TGTGCCAGCAGTTTGGGGACAACGAACATCGGGGAGCTGTTTTTT.

The chain has TRBV20-1 and TRBJ2-1, with 8 positions matching TRBD2. Gene TRBJ2-7 matches the end of the DNA better, so the J call may be wrong. The CDR3 covers 14 residues. The V gene's germline CDR1 is DFQATT and CDR2 SNEGSKA (reference sequence). The CDR3: CSAKLSGASYEQYF. DNA for the CDR3: TGCAGTGCTAAGCTTAGCGGGGCCTCCTACGAGCAGTACTTC.

This chain joins TRBV12-3 or TRBV12-4 and TRBJ2-7; D not certain. The tail of the sequence fits TRBJ2-5 better, so the J call may be wrong. The CDR3 contains 14 residues. In DNA form, the CDR3 reads TGTGCCAGCAGTTTGACGTTGGGCCAAGAGACCCAGTACTTC. It codes for CASSLTLGQETQYF.

The V gene is TRBV5-1, the J gene TRBJ2-2; D is perhaps TRBD1 (6 bases). The CDR3 has 14 amino acids. CDR1 and CDR2 from the germline V gene are SGHRS and YFSETQ. The V end lost 5 bases, the J end lost 7 bases, and 15 bases lay between the germline ends. The CDR3 region is CASSPARGNGELFF. CDR3 sequence (DNA): TGCGCCAGCAGTCCGGCCAGGGGAAACGGGGAGCTGTTTTTT.

The CDR3 reads CASSPRGLAGTDTQYF. The CDR3 bases are TGTGCCAGTAGTCCTCGGGGACTAGCGGGCACAGATACGCAGTATTTT. The V and J genes are TRBV19 and TRBJ2-3; TRBD2 matches at 11 bases. This CDR3 region has 16 residues. V trimming: 5 bases; J trimming: 1 base; junction bases outside the gene matches: 5. Germline CDR1 is LNHDA and CDR2 is SQIVND (reference sequence).

This clonotype was detected only a few times. The chain couples TRBV4-2 to TRBJ2-1; D might be TRBD2 (7 bases). Trimming shortened V by 1 base and J by 9 bases, and 16 bases separated the two germline ends. The CDR3 covers 15 residues. Per the germline V gene, CDR1 is LGHNA and CDR2 is YNFKEQ. CDR3 sequence: CASSQVLRGPGEQFF. CDR3 DNA: TGTGCCAGCAGCCAAGTCTTGCGGGGGCCGGGTGAGCAGTTCTTC.

The chain combines TRBV12-3 or TRBV12-4 with TRBJ2-3, with a possible D match to TRBD2 (6 bases). The CDR3 totals 15 residues. The V and J ends lost 0 bases and 4 bases respectively, with 11 bases between them. The CDR3 reads CASSLAHASADTQYF. The DNA of the CDR3 is TGTGCCAGCAGTTTAGCGCATGCTAGCGCAGATACGCAGTATTTT.

The genes are TRBV6-2 or TRBV6-3 and TRBJ2-1, with 10 bases identical to TRBD2. Judging by the DNA end, TRBJ2-7 fits better; the J call may be wrong. The CDR3 has 18 residues. Germline V gene sequence: CDR1 MNHEY, CDR2 SVGEGT. CDR3 bases: TGTGCCAGCAGTTACGTACTTATCGGGACTAGCGTTTACAATGAGCAGTACTTC. As protein: CASSYVLIGTSVYNEQYF.

This clonotype has a handful of counts. The J gene is TRBJ2-3, the V gene TRBV7-9; TRBD2 aligns across 11 bases. Trimming cost V 5 bases and J 4 bases; bases outside gene matches: 8. There are 16 residues in the CDR3. Germline V CDR1 and CDR2: SEHNR, FQNEAQ (reference sequence). The CDR3 DNA is TGTGCCAGCAGCCCAACTAGCGGGAGCTTCCCAGATACGCAGTATTTT. It translates to CASSPTSGSFPDTQYF.